The TCR beta chain described here comes from a study of cytomegalovirus exposure and HLA in healthy donors. A multiplex PCR was run with 60 Vbeta primers and 13 Jbeta primers. Assay: immunoSEQ multiplex PCR; the TCRdb copy retains only in-frame clones and omits some. The profile shows roughly 120,000 clones, under 70% of them singletons. The receptor was isolated from a man younger than 35 in good health and CMV-seropositive. The sequencing input was PBMCs.

CDR3 nucleotides: TGTGCCAGCAGTTTTGTGTTGGACAGACCTAATGAAAAACTGTTTTTT. Translating gives CASSFVLDRPNEKLFF. The chain couples TRBV28 to TRBJ1-4, with D possibly TRBD1 on 6 matching bases. Germline V lookup: CDR1 MDHEN, CDR2 SYDVKM. Trimming removed 3 bases from V and 3 bases from J, with 14 bases in between. CDR3 length: 16 residues.